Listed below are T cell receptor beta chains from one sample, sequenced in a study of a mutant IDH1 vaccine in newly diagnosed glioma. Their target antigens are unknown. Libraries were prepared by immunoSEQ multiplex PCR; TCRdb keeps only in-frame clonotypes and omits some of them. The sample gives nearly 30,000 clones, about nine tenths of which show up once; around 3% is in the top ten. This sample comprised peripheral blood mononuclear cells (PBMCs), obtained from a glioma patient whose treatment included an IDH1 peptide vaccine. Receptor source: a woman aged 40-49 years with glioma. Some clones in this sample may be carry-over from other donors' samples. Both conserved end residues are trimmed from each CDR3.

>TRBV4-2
ASSFGTHTEAF
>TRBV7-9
ASSGISPGRAFEVEKLF
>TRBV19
ASKRTGTGVTGELF
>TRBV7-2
ASSQWASGNTDTQY
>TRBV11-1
ASSRQGGQNTGELF
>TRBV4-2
ASSQVGGYT
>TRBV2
ASRARSGVDTGELF
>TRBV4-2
ASTTAGLNTGELF
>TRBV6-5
ASSYQGLGTNEQY
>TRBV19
ASTTGGVPINEQF
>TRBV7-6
ASSLAPGRASYNEQF
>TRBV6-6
ASSFSSGGYT
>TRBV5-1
ASSLGPSGGDYEQY
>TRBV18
ASSTLDRKLF
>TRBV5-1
ASSISDSYGYT
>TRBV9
ASSEGRPDTQY